These 8 T cell receptor beta chains were sequenced from one sample in a study of Graves' ophthalmopathy and Graves' hyperthyroidism. Amplification of TCR beta CDR3 regions used RNA transcripts. The first round was an RT-PCR with HTBI primers, and the second round was a multiplex PCR. TCRdb passed the multiplex PCR reads through MiXCR, listing each CDR3 protein once. The data hold over a million distinct CDR3 sequences, with about 36% observed a single time. Sequenced input: peripheral blood or thyroid tissue (not recorded which). The receptors come from an adult man with Graves' hyperthyroidism.

This clonotype was recorded a few times. The chain combines TRBV20-1 with TRBJ2-7; 7 bases agree with TRBD1. Germline V gives CDR1 DFQATT, CDR2 SNEGSKA (reference sequence). J gave up 0 bases and V 4 bases, and 6 bases lay outside the gene matches. The CDR3 sequence is 14 residues long. CDR3 sequence: CSAKGTVSSYEQYF. In nucleotides, the CDR3 is TGCAGTGCTAAAGGGACAGTAAGCTCCTACGAGCAGTACTTC.

This clonotype was observed a handful of times. V gene TRBV11-2 combines with J gene TRBJ2-7; D may be TRBD1 (6 bases). Trimming shortened V by 8 bases and J by 4 bases, and 24 bases separated the two germline ends. CDR1 is SGHAT and CDR2 is FQNNGV in the germline V gene. CDR3 length: 16 amino acids. The CDR3 is CASGEFRDNLGYEQYF. The DNA of the CDR3 is TGTGCCAGCGGAGAATTCCGGGACAACTTGGGGTACGAGCAGTACTTC.

Comment on this clonotype: A much larger clone differs by one base, so this may be a read error. It is unclear where the CDR3 begins or ends on the DNA, so no DNA is shown, and the CDR3 is as TCRdb lists it. This chain connects TRBV7-2 to TRBJ2-7; the table's D call of TRBD1 was not tested on the DNA. CDR1 is SGHTA and CDR2 is FQGNSA in the germline V gene. A total of 15 residues make up the CDR3, ends included. The chain's CDR3 is CASSWGQGSTYEQHF.

This clonotype was recorded many times. The rearrangement links TRBV15 to TRBJ2-7; D possibly matches TRBD1 or TRBD2 (6 bases each). CDR1 is LNHNV and CDR2 is YYDKDF in the germline V gene (reference sequence). The CDR3 has 16 amino acids. Trimming stripped 8 bases from V and 4 bases from J, with 24 bases between. The CDR3 DNA reads TGTGCCACCGCAAAAGGTGGGGGGCGCGGCTCTTACGAGCAGTACTTC. It is translated as CATAKGGGRGSYEQYF.

The rearrangement links TRBV20-1 to TRBJ2-7; 10 nucleotides line up with TRBD2. V was pared by 5 bases and J by 3 bases, with 7 bases of the junction left unmatched. The CDR3 covers 14 residues. Per the germline V gene, CDR1 is DFQATT and CDR2 is SNEGSKA (reference sequence). CDR3 nucleotide sequence: TGCAGTGCTTCGGGGGGGACTAGCGACTACGAGCAGTACTTC. Its translation is CSASGGTSDYEQYF.

This clonotype was counted many times. The chain is built from TRBV24-1 and TRBJ1-5; a possible D gene is TRBD1 (6 bases). Germline V lookup: CDR1 KGHDR, CDR2 SFDVKD. This CDR3 contains 15 residues. Trimming cost V 4 bases and J 2 bases, with 11 bases left between them. The CDR3 is CATSEGTSGNQPQHF. The CDR3 DNA sequence: TGTGCCACCAGTGAAGGGACATCGGGCAATCAGCCCCAGCATTTT.

There are a few counts of this clonotype. J is TRBJ1-5 and V is TRBV28; possibly TRBD1 for D (5 bases). Germline V gene lookup returns CDR1 MDHEN and CDR2 SYDVKM. Trimming pared 11 bases from V and 9 bases from J, leaving 20 bases between. This CDR3 contains 13 residues. The CDR3 nucleotides are TGTGCCGCTGGCAGGGCGAACGGAGGGCCCCAGCATTTT. Residues: CAAGRANGGPQHF.

Many counts were recorded for this clonotype. The chain joins TRBV9 to TRBJ2-5; 7 bases are shared with TRBD1. The CDR3 runs 16 residues. The V and J ends lost 0 bases and 2 bases, in that order; junction bases with no gene match: 7. From germline, CDR1 is SGDLS and CDR2 YYNGEE. The CDR3 coding sequence is TGTGCCAGCAGCGTAGCTACGGGACAGCGGCAAGAGACCCAGTACTTC. It is translated as CASSVATGQRQETQYF.